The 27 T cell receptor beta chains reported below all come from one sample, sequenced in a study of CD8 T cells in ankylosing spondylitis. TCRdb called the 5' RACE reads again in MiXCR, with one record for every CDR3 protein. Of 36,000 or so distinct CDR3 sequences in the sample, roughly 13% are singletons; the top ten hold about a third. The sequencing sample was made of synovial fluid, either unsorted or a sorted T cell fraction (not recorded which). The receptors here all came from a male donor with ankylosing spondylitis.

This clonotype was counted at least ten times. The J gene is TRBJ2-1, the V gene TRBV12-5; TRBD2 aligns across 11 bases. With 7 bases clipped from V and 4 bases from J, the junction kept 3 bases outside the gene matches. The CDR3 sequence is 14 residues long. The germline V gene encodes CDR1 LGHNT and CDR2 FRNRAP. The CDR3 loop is CASASSGRYNEQFF. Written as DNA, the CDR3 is TGTGCTAGTGCGTCTAGCGGGAGGTACAATGAGCAGTTCTTC.

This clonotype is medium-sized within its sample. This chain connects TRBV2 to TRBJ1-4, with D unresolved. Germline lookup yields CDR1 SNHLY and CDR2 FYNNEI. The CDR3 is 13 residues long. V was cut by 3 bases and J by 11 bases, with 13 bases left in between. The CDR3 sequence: CASSEAYKSKLFF. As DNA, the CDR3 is TGTGCCAGCAGTGAGGCCTATAAGTCGAAACTGTTTTTT.

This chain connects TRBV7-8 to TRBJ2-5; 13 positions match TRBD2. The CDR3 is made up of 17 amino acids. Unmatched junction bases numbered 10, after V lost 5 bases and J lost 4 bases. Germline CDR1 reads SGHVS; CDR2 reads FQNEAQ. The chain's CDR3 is CASSQEGLAGIRETQYF. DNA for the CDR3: TGTGCCAGCAGCCAGGAGGGACTAGCGGGAATCAGAGAGACCCAGTACTTC.

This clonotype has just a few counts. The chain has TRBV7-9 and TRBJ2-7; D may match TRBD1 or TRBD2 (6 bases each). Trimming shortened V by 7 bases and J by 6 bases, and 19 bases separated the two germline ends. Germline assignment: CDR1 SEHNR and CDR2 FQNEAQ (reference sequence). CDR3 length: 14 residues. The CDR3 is CASTGGSGVAEQYF. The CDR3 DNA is TGTGCCAGCACTGGGGGGTCAGGGGTGGCCGAGCAGTACTTC.

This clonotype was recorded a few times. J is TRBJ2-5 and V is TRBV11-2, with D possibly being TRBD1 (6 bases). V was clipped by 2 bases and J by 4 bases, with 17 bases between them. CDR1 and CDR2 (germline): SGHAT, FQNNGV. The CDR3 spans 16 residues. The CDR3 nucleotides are TGTGCCAGCAGCTTAAGTACAGGGACAAGTAGAGAGACCCAGTACTTC. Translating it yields CASSLSTGTSRETQYF.

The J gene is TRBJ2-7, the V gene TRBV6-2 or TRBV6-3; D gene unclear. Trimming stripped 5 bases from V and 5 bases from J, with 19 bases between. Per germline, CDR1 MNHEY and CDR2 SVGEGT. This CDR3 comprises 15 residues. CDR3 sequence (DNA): TGTGCCAGCAGTAATCCGGGCCCTGGGCACCACGAGCAGTACTTC. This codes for CASSNPGPGHHEQYF.

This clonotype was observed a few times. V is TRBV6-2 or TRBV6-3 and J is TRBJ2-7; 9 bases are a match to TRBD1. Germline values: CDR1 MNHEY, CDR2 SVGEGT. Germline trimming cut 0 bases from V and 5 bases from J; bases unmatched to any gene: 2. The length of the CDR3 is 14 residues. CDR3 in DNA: TGTGCCAGCAGTTACTCGGGGACAGGGAACGAGCAGTACTTC. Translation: CASSYSGTGNEQYF.

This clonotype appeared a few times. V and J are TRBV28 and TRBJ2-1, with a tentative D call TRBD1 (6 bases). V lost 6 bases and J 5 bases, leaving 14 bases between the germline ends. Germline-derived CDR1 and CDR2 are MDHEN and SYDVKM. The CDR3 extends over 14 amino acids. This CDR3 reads CASRSYRVNNEQFF. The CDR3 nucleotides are TGTGCCAGCAGATCATACAGGGTTAACAATGAGCAGTTCTTC.

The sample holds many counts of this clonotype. CDR3: CASSRPTRGGSSYNEQFF. As DNA, the CDR3 is TGTGCCAGCAGTCGTCCCACTCGCGGAGGCAGCTCCTACAATGAGCAGTTCTTC. The V gene is TRBV6-1, the J gene TRBJ2-1, with D possibly TRBD2 on 5 matching bases. V gave up 5 bases and J gave up 0 bases, with 20 bases separating them. The CDR3 runs 18 residues. Germline CDR1 and CDR2: MNHNS and SASEGT.

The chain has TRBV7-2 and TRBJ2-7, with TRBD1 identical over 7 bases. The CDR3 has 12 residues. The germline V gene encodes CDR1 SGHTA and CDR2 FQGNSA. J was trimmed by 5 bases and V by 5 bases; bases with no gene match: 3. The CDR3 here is CASSRDRDEQYF. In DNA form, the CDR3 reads TGTGCCAGCAGCAGAGACAGGGACGAGCAGTACTTC.

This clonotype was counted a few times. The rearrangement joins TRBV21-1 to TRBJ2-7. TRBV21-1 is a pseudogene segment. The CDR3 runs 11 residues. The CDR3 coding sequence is TGTGCCAGCAAGGACGGATGGGAGCAGTACTTC. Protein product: CASKDGWEQYF.

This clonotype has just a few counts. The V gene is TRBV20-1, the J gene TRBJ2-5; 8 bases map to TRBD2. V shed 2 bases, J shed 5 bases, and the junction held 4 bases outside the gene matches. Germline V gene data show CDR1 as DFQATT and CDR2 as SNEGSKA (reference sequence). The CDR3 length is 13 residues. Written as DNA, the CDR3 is TGCAGTGCTAGACCGGGGGGGGCGGAGACCCAGTACTTC. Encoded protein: CSARPGGAETQYF.

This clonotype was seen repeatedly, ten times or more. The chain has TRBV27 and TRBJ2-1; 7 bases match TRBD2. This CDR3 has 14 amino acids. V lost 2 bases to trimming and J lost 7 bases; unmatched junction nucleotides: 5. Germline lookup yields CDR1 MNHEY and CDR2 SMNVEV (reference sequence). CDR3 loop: CASSLSGTGNEQFF. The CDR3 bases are TGTGCCAGCAGTTTAAGCGGGACGGGTAATGAGCAGTTCTTC.

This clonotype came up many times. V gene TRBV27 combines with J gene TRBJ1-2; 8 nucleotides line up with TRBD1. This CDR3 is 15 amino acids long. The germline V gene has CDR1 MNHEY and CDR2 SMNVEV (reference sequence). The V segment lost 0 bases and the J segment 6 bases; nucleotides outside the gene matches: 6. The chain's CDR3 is CASSLSPGTGNGYTF. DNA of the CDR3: TGTGCCAGCAGTTTATCCCCCGGGACAGGCAATGGCTACACCTTC.

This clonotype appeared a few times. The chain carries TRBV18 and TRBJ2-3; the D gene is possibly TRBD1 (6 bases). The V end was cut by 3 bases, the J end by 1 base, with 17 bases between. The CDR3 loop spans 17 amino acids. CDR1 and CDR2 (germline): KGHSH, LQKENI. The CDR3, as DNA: TGTGCCAGCTCACCCGCAGAATGGGGACAACGCACAGATACGCAGTATTTT. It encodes CASSPAEWGQRTDTQYF.

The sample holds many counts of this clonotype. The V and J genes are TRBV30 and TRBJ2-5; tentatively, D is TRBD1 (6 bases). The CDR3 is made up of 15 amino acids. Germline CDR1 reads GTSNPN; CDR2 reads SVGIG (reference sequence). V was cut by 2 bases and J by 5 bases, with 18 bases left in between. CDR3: CAWSRPQGWRETQYF. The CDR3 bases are TGTGCCTGGAGTCGACCCCAGGGGTGGAGGGAGACCCAGTACTTC.

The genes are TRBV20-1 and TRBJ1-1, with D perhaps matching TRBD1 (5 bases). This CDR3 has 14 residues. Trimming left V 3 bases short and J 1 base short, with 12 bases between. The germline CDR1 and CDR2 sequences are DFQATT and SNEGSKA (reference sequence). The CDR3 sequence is CSARGAGTNTEAFF. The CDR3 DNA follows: TGCAGTGCTAGGGGCGCAGGGACGAACACTGAAGCTTTCTTT.

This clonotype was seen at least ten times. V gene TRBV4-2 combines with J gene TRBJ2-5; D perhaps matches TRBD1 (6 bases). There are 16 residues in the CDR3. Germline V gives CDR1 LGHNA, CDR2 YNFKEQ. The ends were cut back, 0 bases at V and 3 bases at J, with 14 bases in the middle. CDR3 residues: CASSQEWGRGEETQYF. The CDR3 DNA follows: TGTGCCAGCAGCCAAGAATGGGGGCGTGGGGAAGAGACCCAGTACTTC.

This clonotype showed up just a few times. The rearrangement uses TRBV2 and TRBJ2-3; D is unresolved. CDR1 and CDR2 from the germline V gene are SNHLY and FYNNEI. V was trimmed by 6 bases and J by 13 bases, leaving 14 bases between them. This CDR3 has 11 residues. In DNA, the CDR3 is TGTGCCAGCAGCCCAGCCAGCCACAAGTATTTT. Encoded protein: CASSPASHKYF.

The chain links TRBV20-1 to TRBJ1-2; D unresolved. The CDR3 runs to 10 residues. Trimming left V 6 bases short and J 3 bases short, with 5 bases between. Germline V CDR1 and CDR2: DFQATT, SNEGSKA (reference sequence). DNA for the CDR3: TGCAGTGCCCCCGACTATGGCTACACCTTC. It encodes CSAPDYGYTF.

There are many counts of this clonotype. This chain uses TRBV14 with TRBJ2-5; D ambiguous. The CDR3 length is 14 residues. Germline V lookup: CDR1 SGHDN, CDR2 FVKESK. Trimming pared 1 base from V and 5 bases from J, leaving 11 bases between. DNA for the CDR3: TGTGCCAGCAGCCAAGGTTTTTTCTTGGAGACCCAGTACTTC. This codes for CASSQGFFLETQYF.

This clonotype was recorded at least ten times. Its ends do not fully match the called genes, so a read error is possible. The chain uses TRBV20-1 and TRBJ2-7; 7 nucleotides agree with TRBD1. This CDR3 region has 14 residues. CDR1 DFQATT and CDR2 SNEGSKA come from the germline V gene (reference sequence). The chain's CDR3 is CSAAPDRVSNEQYF. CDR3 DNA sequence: TGCAGTGCAGCCCCCGACAGGGTCTCCAACGAGCAGTACTTC.

The CDR3 loop reads CASSTLEPDTQYF. CDR3 DNA: TGTGCCAGCAGTACCCTCGAGCCAGATACGCAGTATTTT. The rearrangement joins TRBV6-6 to TRBJ2-3; D is unclear. Germline loops: CDR1 MNHNY, CDR2 SVGAGI (reference sequence). Trimming removed 5 bases from V and 4 bases from J, with 10 bases in between. The CDR3 has 13 amino acids.

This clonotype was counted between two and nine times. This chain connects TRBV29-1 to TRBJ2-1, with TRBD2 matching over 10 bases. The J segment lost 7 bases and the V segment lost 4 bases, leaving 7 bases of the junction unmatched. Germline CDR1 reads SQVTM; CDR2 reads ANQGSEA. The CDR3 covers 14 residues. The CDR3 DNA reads TGCAGCGTTGCGGCTAGCGGGAGTGGAAATGAGCAGTTCTTC. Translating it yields CSVAASGSGNEQFF.

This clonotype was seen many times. CDR3: CSVVGLGLADTQYF. The CDR3 nucleotides are TGCAGCGTTGTGGGACTAGGCTTAGCAGATACGCAGTATTTT. This chain connects TRBV29-1 to TRBJ2-3; TRBD2 agrees at 8 bases. The CDR3 contains 14 residues. Germline-derived CDR1 and CDR2 are SQVTM and ANQGSEA. The ends lost 4 bases at V and 4 bases at J; junction bases unmatched: 7.

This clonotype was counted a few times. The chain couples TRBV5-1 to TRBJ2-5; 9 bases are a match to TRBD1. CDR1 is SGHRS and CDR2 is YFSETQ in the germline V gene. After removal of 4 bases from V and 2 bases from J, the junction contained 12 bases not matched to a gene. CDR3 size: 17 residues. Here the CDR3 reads CASSLATGGGIQETQYF. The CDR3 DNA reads TGCGCCAGCAGCCTAGCGACAGGGGGAGGTATTCAAGAGACCCAGTACTTC.

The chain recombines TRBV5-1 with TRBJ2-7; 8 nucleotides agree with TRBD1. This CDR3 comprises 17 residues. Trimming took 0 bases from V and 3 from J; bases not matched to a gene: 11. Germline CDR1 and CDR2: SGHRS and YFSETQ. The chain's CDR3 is CASSLVFTGGRSYEQYF. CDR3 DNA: TGCGCCAGCAGCTTGGTCTTTACAGGGGGGAGAAGCTACGAGCAGTACTTC.